This TCR beta chain was sequenced in a study of T cell responses to AZD1222 COVID-19 vaccine. Looking at the study overall: Second-dose recipients at about 4 or about 12 weeks were treated as one pooled group. Findings and caveats of the study: Nearly half of spike-specific TCRs reportedly target variant regions that are unmutated in the B.1.351 and B.1.1.7 variants. Possibly, clonal diversity was underestimated; donors were largely white British and included more females. Distributed over spike, vaccine-associated CD4 TCRs predominated at 160-218 and 743-854.

Here immunoSEQ multiplex PCR was the method, and the copy in TCRdb shows in-frame clones only, minus some. The repertoire holds about 99,000 clones, 89% seen once, with around 20% in the top ten. Concerning this clone itself: The antigen remains undetermined.

J was trimmed by 3 bases and V by 3 bases; bases with no gene match: 2. The germline CDR1 and CDR2 sequences are LNHDA and SQIVND (reference sequence). CDR3 length: 13 amino acids. The source of this sequence is an adult in good health. The sample here was peripheral blood, taken on day 0 of AZD1222 vaccination. V usage is TRBV19 and J usage is TRBJ2-7; 7 positions agree with TRBD1. The CDR3 DNA sequence: TGTGCCAGTAGTATTGACAGGGACTACGAGCAGTACTTC. Amino acids: CASSIDRDYEQYF.